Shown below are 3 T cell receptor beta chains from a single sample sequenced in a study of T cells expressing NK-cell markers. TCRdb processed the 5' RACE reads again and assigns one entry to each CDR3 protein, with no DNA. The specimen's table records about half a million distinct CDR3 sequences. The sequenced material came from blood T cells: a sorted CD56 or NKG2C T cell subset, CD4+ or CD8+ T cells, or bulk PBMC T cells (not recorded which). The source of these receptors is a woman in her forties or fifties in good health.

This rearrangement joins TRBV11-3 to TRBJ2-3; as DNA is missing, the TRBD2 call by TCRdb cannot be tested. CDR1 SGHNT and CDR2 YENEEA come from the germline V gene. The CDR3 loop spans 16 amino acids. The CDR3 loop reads CASSFRLAGVSDTQYF.

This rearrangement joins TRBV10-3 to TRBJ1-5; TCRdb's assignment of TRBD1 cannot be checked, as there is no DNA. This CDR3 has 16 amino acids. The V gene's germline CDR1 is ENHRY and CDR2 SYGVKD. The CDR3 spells CAISEESRQGHRAQHF.

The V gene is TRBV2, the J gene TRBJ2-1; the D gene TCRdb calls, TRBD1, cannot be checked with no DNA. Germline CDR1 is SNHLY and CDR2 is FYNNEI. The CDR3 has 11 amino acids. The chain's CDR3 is CASSAGYEQFF.